This TCR beta chain stems from a study of early T cells in non-severe SARS-CoV-2 infection. Whole-study context: Whole-blood bulk RNA, unsorted, was sequenced, and chains were unpaired.

This clonotype was counted ten times or more. Its antigen is unknown. Study-wide points: VDJdb matching, biased toward anti-spike CD8 responses, missed private and CD4 specificities.

TCRdb called the 5' RACE reads again in MiXCR, with one record for every CDR3 protein. Of tens of thousands of distinct CDR3 sequences detected, 5.5% to 7.5% appear once; the ten largest clones hold less than 6%. The CDR3 totals 13 residues. V was cut by 4 bases and J by 4 bases, with 7 bases left in between. Germline loops: CDR1 MRHNA, CDR2 SNTAGT. This sequence joins TRBV6-4 and TRBJ2-2; D ambiguous. Sequencing used whole blood. This clonotype was sampled from an adult who was a healthcare worker with PCR-confirmed SARS-CoV-2 infection or an uninfected control (not recorded which). CDR3 region: CASSAAPTGELFF. CDR3 in DNA: TGTGCCAGCAGTGCGGCACCCACCGGGGAGCTGTTTTTT.